This T cell receptor beta chain was sequenced in a study of CD8+CD57+ T cells in acquired aplastic anemia. Germline loops: CDR1 MNHNS, CDR2 SASEGT. The CDR3 is 13 residues long. Trimming removed 5 bases at V and 3 bases at J, with 8 bases between. Genomic DNA served as template for TCR beta VDJ and CDR3 profiling. From the reads, TCRdb called clonotypes with MiXCR, one entry per CDR3 protein. The sample shows some 280,000 distinct CDR3 sequences, approximately 55% of them seen only once. The source is a human donor with severe aplastic anemia or a healthy control (not recorded which). The chain employs TRBV6-1 and TRBJ1-5; TRBD1 might be the D (5 bases). Sequenced: sorted CD4+, CD8+, or CD8+CD57+ T cells (not recorded which) from PBMCs. CDR3 sequence: CASSRGLNQPQHF. CDR3 nucleotide sequence: TGTGCCAGCAGTAGGGGCCTCAATCAGCCCCAGCATTTT.